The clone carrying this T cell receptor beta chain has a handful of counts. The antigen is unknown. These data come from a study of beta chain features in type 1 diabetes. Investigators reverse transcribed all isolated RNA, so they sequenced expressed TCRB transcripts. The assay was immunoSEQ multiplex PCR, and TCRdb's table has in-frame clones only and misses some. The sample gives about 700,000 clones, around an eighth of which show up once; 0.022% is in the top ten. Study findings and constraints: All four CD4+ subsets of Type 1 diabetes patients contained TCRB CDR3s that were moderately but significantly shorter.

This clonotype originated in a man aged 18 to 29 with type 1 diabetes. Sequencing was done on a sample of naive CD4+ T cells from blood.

In DNA form, the CDR3 reads TGTGCCAGTAGTATGAGACTAGCAAACACCGGGGAGCTGTTTTTT. Translated: CASSMRLANTGELFF. The chain employs TRBV19 and TRBJ2-2, with 7 bases identical to TRBD2. The CDR3 is 15 amino acids. CDR1 and CDR2 from the germline V gene are LNHDA and SQIVND (reference sequence). V lost 3 bases, J lost 2 bases, and 3 bases stayed unmatched.